This is a list of T cell receptor beta chains from one sample in a study of blood T cell repertoires in COVID-19. Measured with immunoSEQ multiplex PCR; TCRdb has only the in-frame clones, and not every one. Of 250,000 or so clones in the sample, 80% to 90% are singletons; the top ten hold about 1.7%. Material: PBMCs or T cells enriched from blood (not recorded which). The source of these receptors is a man aged 40-49 years who had recovered from COVID-19. The CDR3 runs from the conserved cysteine through the conserved F or W. The D gene is left open where the match is weak. A clone size is listed for some rows: how often the clone was seen (once, few, many), or a class if it is expanded.

d_call	j_call	clone_size	v_call	cdr3_nt	cdr3_aa
-	TRBJ1-2	-	TRBV6-5	TGTGCCAGCAGGCTTGCAGGGGCCTACTATGGCTACACCTTC	CASRLAGAYYGYTF
-	TRBJ1-1	-	TRBV28	TGTGCCAGCAGATCGGACACAGGGATCGCGGCTTTCTTT	CASRSDTGIAAFF
-	TRBJ1-3	once	TRBV9	TGTGCCAGCAGCGTAGAATCGGGGGGCATTGGAAACACCATATATTTT	CASSVESGGIGNTIYF
-	TRBJ1-1	-	TRBV6-2/TRBV6-3	TGTGCCAGCAGTGGGGCCCTCGGCCGGGTGAACACTGAAGCTTTCTTT	CASSGALGRVNTEAFF
-	TRBJ1-2	once	TRBV12-3/TRBV12-4	TGTGCCAGCAGTGTCCAGGGGCTGGATGGCTACACCTTC	CASSVQGLDGYTF
-	TRBJ1-4	-	TRBV4-3	TGCGCCAGCAGCCAAGCAACCGGCAACTGGGCTGAAAAACTGTTTTTT	CASSQATGNWAEKLFF
TRBD1	TRBJ2-7	-	TRBV7-2	TGTGCCAGCAGCTCAACAGGGGGCTCTGGCTACGAGCAGTACTTC	CASSSTGGSGYEQYF
-	TRBJ2-1	-	TRBV10-3	TGTGCCATCAGTGAGCCGACTGTTGGTGGGAGTCGGGATGAGCAGTTCTTC	CAISEPTVGGSRDEQFF
-	TRBJ1-3	-	TRBV4-2	TGTGCCAGCAGCCAAGAACTTGTGGTCGGAAACACCATATATTTT	CASSQELVVGNTIYF
TRBD1	TRBJ2-5	-	TRBV6-5	TGTGCCAGCAGTTACGGGACAGGGAAAGAGACCCAGTACTTC	CASSYGTGKETQYF
-	TRBJ1-1	-	TRBV18	TGTGCCAGCTCACCAGGGCAGGGGTTTCGGACTGAAGCTTTCTTT	CASSPGQGFRTEAFF
TRBD1	TRBJ2-7	-	TRBV7-9	TGTGCCAGCAGCTTAAATGCGGGACAGGGGAAATACTACGAGCAGTACTTC	CASSLNAGQGKYYEQYF
-	TRBJ2-7	few	TRBV4-3	TGCGCCAGCAGCCAAGGTCAGGGTCGGGAGCAGTACTTC	CASSQGQGREQYF
TRBD1	TRBJ1-6	-	TRBV3-1/TRBV3-2	TGTGCCAGCAGCCAATTGCCAGGGGGCGCTTATAATTCACCCCTCCACTTT	CASSQLPGGAYNSPLHF
-	TRBJ2-1	-	TRBV5-1	TGCGCCAGCAGCCGCGTCCCCGACAATGAGCAGTTCTTC	CASSRVPDNEQFF
TRBD2	TRBJ2-5	-	TRBV6-1	TGTGCCAGCAGTGAAATTAGCGGGGCTCAAGAGACCCAGTACTTC	CASSEISGAQETQYF
-	TRBJ2-1	-	TRBV20-1	TGCAGTGCTCAGGGCATTGATGAGCAGTTCTTC	CSAQGIDEQFF
-	TRBJ2-7	-	TRBV11-3	TGTGCCAGCAGCTTAGTAGAGGGCTACGAGCAGTACTTC	CASSLVEGYEQYF
-	TRBJ1-1	-	TRBV7-8	TGTGCCAGCAGCTCGCGGGGCGGAGGGACTGAAGCTTTCTTT	CASSSRGGGTEAFF
-	TRBJ2-1	-	TRBV30	TGTGCCGGCGGGACTTCTGCGGATGAGCAGTTCTTC	CAGGTSADEQFF
-	TRBJ2-1	-	TRBV5-1	TGCGCCACAAAGGAGGGGGGGTACAATGAGCAGTTCTTC	CATKEGGYNEQFF
-	TRBJ1-4	few	TRBV27	TGTGCCAGCAGTGATAGGGGGTCGAATGAAAAACTGTTTTTT	CASSDRGSNEKLFF
TRBD1	TRBJ1-1	-	TRBV28	TGTGCCAGCAGTCTCCACAGACAGGGGCATACTGAAGCTTTCTTT	CASSLHRQGHTEAFF
-	TRBJ1-2	-	TRBV9	TGTGCCAGCAGCGTAGGACAGGCGTATGGCTACACCTTC	CASSVGQAYGYTF
TRBD2	TRBJ2-7	-	TRBV4-2	TGTGCCAGCAGCCAACGACTAGCGGACTCCTACGAGCAGTACTTC	CASSQRLADSYEQYF
TRBD1	TRBJ1-2	-	TRBV27	TGTGCCAGCAGTTACACAGGGGACCGTAACTATGGCTACACCTTC	CASSYTGDRNYGYTF
-	TRBJ2-5	-	TRBV5-1	TGCGCCAGCAGCTACCGACAGGATCAAGAGACCCAGTACTTC	CASSYRQDQETQYF
-	TRBJ1-6	-	TRBV27	TGTGCCAGCAACCCACAGGGCCTGGGCAATTCACCCCTCCACTTT	CASNPQGLGNSPLHF
TRBD2	TRBJ2-5	-	TRBV14	TGTGCCAGCAGCCAAGGGCAGCGGGGTTGGGGCCAAGAGACCCAGTACTTC	CASSQGQRGWGQETQYF
-	TRBJ2-3	-	TRBV5-4	TGTGCCAGCAGCCCTAACACAGATACGCAGTATTTT	CASSPNTDTQYF
TRBD1	TRBJ1-1	-	TRBV19	TGTGCCAGTAGTATAAGCCGACAGGGGAACACTGAAGCTTTCTTT	CASSISRQGNTEAFF
TRBD1	TRBJ1-6	-	TRBV7-9	TGTGCCAGCAGCTCGGGACAGGGTGGGTCACCCCTCCACTTT	CASSSGQGGSPLHF
TRBD2	TRBJ2-1	once	TRBV5-1	TGCGCCAGCAGCTTTGATTTCGGGGGGAGCTCCTACAATGAGCAGTTCTTC	CASSFDFGGSSYNEQFF
TRBD1	TRBJ1-1	-	TRBV14	TGTGCCAGCAGCCAAGAGGGACAGGGGAACACTGAAGCTTTCTTT	CASSQEGQGNTEAFF
-	TRBJ1-1	few	TRBV7-8	TGTGCCAGCAGCTTGACAGGTAGCACTGAAGCTTTCTTT	CASSLTGSTEAFF
-	TRBJ1-1	once	TRBV2	TGTGCCAGCACCCCTGAACAGCGGTTAACTGAAGCTTTCTTT	CASTPEQRLTEAFF
TRBD1	TRBJ1-1	-	TRBV3-1/TRBV3-2	TGTGCCAGCACCCCGGGACAGCCGAACACTGAAGCTTTCTTT	CASTPGQPNTEAFF
TRBD1	TRBJ2-1	-	TRBV7-3	TGTGCCAGCAGCAAGGAGACAGGGACACAGTTCTTC	CASSKETGTQFF
-	TRBJ1-1	few	TRBV27	TGTGCCAGCAGTTTATTTCGAGCCACTGAAGCTTTCTTT	CASSLFRATEAFF
TRBD1	TRBJ1-1	-	TRBV11-3	TGTGCCAGCAGCTTAGCTCGGGACAGAACGAACACTGAAGCTTTCTTT	CASSLARDRTNTEAFF
-	TRBJ1-1	-	TRBV21-1	TGTGCCAGCAGCAAAGCGCTTTCGGCAGGGAAGTACACTGAAGCTTTCTTT	CASSKALSAGKYTEAFF
-	TRBJ1-5	-	TRBV28	TGTGCCAGCAACCCACAGGGCACCCTTTATCAGCCCCAGCATTTT	CASNPQGTLYQPQHF
-	TRBJ1-3	-	TRBV5-1	TGCGCCAGCAGCTTGGAAGGACGGGACTCTGGAAACACCATATATTTT	CASSLEGRDSGNTIYF
-	TRBJ1-1	-	TRBV27	TGTGCCAGCAGTCCCGGGGGAGTGAACACTGAAGCTTTCTTT	CASSPGGVNTEAFF
-	TRBJ2-1	-	TRBV18	TGTGCCAGCTCACCCTACGGCAGTAGGCGGGATGAGCAGTTCTTC	CASSPYGSRRDEQFF
TRBD2	TRBJ2-7	-	TRBV5-6	TGTGCCAGCACTTCACTAGCGGGGGGCTCCTACGAGCAGTACTTC	CASTSLAGGSYEQYF
TRBD2	TRBJ2-3	-	TRBV19	TGTGCCAGTACGGAGCGGGACGCTAGCACAGATACGCAGTATTTT	CASTERDASTDTQYF
-	TRBJ2-7	-	TRBV5-1	TGCGCCAGCAGCTTGGATAACTACGAGCAGTACTTC	CASSLDNYEQYF
-	TRBJ2-1	-	TRBV7-8	TGTGCCAGCAGCTTAGTCGATGAGCAGTTCTTC	CASSLVDEQFF
-	TRBJ2-1	-	TRBV3-1/TRBV3-2	TGTGCCAGCAGCCCGTTTAGCTCTGGGGGGTACAATGAGCAGTTCTTC	CASSPFSSGGYNEQFF
TRBD2	TRBJ2-7	once	TRBV4-1	TGCGCCAGCAGCCAGGGACGGGGACTAGCGGGGGAATACGAGCAGTACTTC	CASSQGRGLAGEYEQYF
TRBD1	TRBJ1-1	-	TRBV3-1/TRBV3-2	TGTGCCAGCAGTCTAGACAGGGCGAACACTGAAGCTTTCTTT	CASSLDRANTEAFF
-	TRBJ2-7	-	TRBV11-2	TGTGCCAGCAGCTTACGGGGGACCTCCTACGAGCAGTACTTC	CASSLRGTSYEQYF
TRBD2	TRBJ2-1	-	TRBV2	TGTGCCAGCAGTGGAATGAGCGGGGGAGGTAATGAGCAGTTCTTC	CASSGMSGGGNEQFF
TRBD1	TRBJ2-5	-	TRBV15	TGTGCCACCAGCAGTGGACAGGGGGCCCCAGAGACCCAGTACTTC	CATSSGQGAPETQYF